This TCR beta chain comes out of a study of Ad26.COV2.S vaccination and SARS-CoV-2 variants (dated by TCRdb to 2020 to 2022). Regarding the study in general: Vaccine-arm donors were drawn from COV1001, a multicentre, randomized, double-blind, placebo-controlled phase I-IIa trial of Ad26.COV2.S in healthy adults. Ad26.COV2.S was administered intramuscularly at a dose of 5x10^10 or 1x10^11 viral particles, either as one shot or as two shots given 56 days apart. TCRbeta repertoire sequencing served as the tool for gauging how specific and how broad the SARS-CoV-2-reactive T cell receptors were following Ad26.COV2.S vaccination. The TCR-sequenced set comprised approximately 30 samples: around 20 Ad26.COV2.S vaccine recipients, 5 placebo recipients and 8 SARS-CoV-2 convalescent individuals. Trial participants were randomized into five groups of five, in which low-dose or high-dose Ad26.COV2.S was given once or twice, or placebo was given on both occasions. Throughout the experiments and outcome assessment, investigators stayed blinded to trial group allocation.

Note on this clone: Its antigen specificity is not known. Per-base qualities were not stored, and no clone one base away is much larger.

The CDR1 and CDR2 encoded by the germline V gene (reference sequence) are LNHDA and SQIVND. The CDR3 covers 15 residues, taking in both the cysteine and the phenylalanine. Of the read, only the CDR3 DNA is kept; its 45 bases are in frame from base 1. V is cut by 7 bases and J by 7 bases, and the space between the germline ends is 17 bases. General findings and caveats noted by the study authors: Compared with placebo recipients, Ad26.COV2.S recipients showed higher spike-specific TCR breadth (P = 0.0014). Vaccine and placebo recipients had comparable non-spike TCR breadth, which fits with the vaccine containing only spike. After vaccination, substantial breadth of spike-specific CD8+ and CD4+ T cell responses was reported. Comparing responses between vaccine doses or regimens was not something the study was powered to do. The authors noted that total T cell responses may have been underestimated by the TCR breadth and depth analyses.

The treatment or condition label corresponds to: 15 to 20 received Ad26.COV2.S at low or high dose, single or two shots; several received placebo; per-sample allocation not given. For vaccine and placebo recipients, the sequenced repertoires came from samples collected on day 63 after the first injection. In Cohort 1b, about two dozen adults aged 18-55 years were enrolled at a single site in Boston, USA, between 29 July and 7 August 2020. Ad26.COV2.S was a replication-incompetent adenovirus type 26 vector expressing a prefusion-stabilized SARS-CoV-2 spike protein from the original Wuhan strain. TCRbeta CDR3 regions were sequenced with the immunoSEQ Assay. After extraction, genomic DNA underwent amplification by bias-controlled multiplex PCR, followed by high-throughput sequencing. The paper's processing steps were these. Collapsing and filtering of sequences were performed to quantify the absolute abundance of each unique TCRbeta CDR3 region. Usable DNA was measured by amplifying reference genes present in all nucleated cells, and TCRbeta template counts were normalized to that usable DNA to estimate T cell fraction. Repertoire TCRs were annotated as SARS-CoV-2-specific when V gene, CDR3 amino acid sequence and J gene were exactly matched to a known reactive TCR set. The reference SARS-CoV-2 TCR set was derived from MIRA and filtered for enrichment in COVID-19-positive ImmuneCODE repertoires, a step that removed public or cross-reactive TCRs. Using the MIRA antigens, annotated TCRs were further analysed by specific ORF or by position within an ORF. Breadth was defined as the number of annotated unique rearrangements divided by the total number of unique productive rearrangements, and depth was defined as the summed frequency of the annotated unique rearrangements. Two-sided Wilcoxon rank-sum tests were applied when comparing TCR breadth between groups. TCRdb obtained this table from immuneACCESS and retained in-frame rearrangements with V and J assigned. These tables miss some clones; where compared with another copy, unresolved V genes account for less than half of the shortfall, and the remainder is unexplained. V and J calls and clone size come straight from that table; D and trimming were deduced from the DNA. The sample table records about 400,000 clones; about nine tenths of these occur just once. The ten largest account for 1.9% of the sample.

Recombination linked TRBV19 to TRBJ1-6; the D segment could be TRBD1, given 5 matching bases. This TCR was sampled from a person between 18 and 65 years old who received the Ad26.COV2.S COVID-19 vaccine or a placebo. Specimen: peripheral blood, collected in a trial of Ad26.COV2.S vaccine versus placebo. The DNA sequence is given as TGTGCCAGTACCGCGGGGCAGGGAAGAAATTCACCCCTCCACTTT. Translated, it reads CASTAGQGRNSPLHF.